The entry that follows covers one T cell receptor beta chain sequence. Its antigen remains unknown. Trimming took off 6 bases at V and 3 bases at J, with 9 bases between the two ends. CDR1 and CDR2 from the germline V gene are SNHLY and FYNNEI. This CDR3 has 13 residues. Clones were sequenced by immunoSEQ multiplex PCR, and TCRdb holds only the in-frame ones, with some missing. Of around 41,000 clones listed, around 89% are singletons. This entry belongs to a study of OX40 agonist ivuxolimab in advanced cancers. For the study at large: Aged roughly 20 to 85 with a mean of about 63 years, they were 75% to 85% male. The study, taken as a whole, reports: At 0.1 to 3.0 mg/kg and by week 6, CD4+ and CD8+ T cells in the blood had expanded clonally.

Sampled blood was obtained at baseline, cycle 4 day 1, and cycle 7 day 1. The specimen comprised CD4+ or CD8+ T cells sorted from blood, sampled in a trial of the OX40 agonist ivuxolimab. This clonotype originated in an adult with an advanced solid tumor such as melanoma, head and neck, liver or kidney cancer. This chain uses TRBV2 with TRBJ1-3; TRBD1 might be the D (6 bases). CDR3 coding DNA: TGTGCCAGCAGCAGGGGAGGTGGAAACACCATATATTTT. This gives the protein CASSRGGGNTIYF.